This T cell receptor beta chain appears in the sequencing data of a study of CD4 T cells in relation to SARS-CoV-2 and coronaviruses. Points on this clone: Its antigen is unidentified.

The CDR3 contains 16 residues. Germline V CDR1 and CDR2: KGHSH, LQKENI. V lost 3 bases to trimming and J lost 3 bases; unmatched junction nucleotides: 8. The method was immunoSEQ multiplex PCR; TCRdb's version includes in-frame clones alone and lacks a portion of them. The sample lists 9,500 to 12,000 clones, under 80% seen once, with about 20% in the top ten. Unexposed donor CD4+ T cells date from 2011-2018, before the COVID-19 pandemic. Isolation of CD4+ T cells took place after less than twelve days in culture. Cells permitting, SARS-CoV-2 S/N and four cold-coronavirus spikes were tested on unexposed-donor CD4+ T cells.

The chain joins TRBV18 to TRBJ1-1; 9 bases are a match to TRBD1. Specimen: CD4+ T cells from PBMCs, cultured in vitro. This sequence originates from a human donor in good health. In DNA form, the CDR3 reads TGTGCCAGCTCACCCAACAGGGGGCTCTGGGACACTGAAGCTTTCTTT. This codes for CASSPNRGLWDTEAFF.